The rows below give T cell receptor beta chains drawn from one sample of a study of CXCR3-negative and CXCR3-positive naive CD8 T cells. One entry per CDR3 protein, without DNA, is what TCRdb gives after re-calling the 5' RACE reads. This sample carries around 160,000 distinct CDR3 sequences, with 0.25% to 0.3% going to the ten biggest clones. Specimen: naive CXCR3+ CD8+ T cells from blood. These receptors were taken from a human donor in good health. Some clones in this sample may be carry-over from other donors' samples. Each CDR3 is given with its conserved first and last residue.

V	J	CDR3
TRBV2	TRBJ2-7	CASSGGERGASYEQYF
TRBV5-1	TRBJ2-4	CASSLEWGNIQYF
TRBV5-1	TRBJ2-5	CASSLDPGEETQYF
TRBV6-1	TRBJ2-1	CASSEAAGSYNEQFF
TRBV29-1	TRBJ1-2	CSVEAGMGGYTF
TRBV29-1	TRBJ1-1	CSVEDVGQDTEAFF
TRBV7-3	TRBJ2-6	CASSLTTGGVSGANVLTF
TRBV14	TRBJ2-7	CASSQGLARSSYEQYF
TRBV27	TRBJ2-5	CASSLRRATVSKEETQYF
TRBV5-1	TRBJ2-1	CASNYNSYNEQFF
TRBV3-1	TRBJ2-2	CASSQEGPNTGELFF
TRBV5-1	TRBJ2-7	CASSWDGYEQYF
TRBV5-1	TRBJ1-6	CASSSLGGRGNSPLHF
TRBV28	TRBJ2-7	CASSLSSQVSYEQYF
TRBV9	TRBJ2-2	CASSVSGSTGELFF
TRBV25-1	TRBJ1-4	CASSDIVDGYEKLFF
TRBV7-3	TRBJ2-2	CASSLYGDPYPGELFF
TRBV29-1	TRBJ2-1	CSVEEGTSMHNEQFF
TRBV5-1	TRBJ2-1	CASSNRGPYNEQFF
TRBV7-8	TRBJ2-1	CASSPGLAGAYNEQFF
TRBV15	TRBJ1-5	CATSRNGINQPQHF
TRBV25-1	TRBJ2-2	CASSEGYTGELFF
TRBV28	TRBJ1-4	CASSLDAGYREKLFF
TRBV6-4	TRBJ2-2	CASSSGPRGGPGELFF
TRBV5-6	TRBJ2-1	CASSGETGYNEQFF
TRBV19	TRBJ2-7	CASSIDGWMKYF
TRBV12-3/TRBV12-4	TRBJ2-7	CASSIAVPYEQYF
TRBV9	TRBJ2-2	CASSVDGSGRLRTGELFF
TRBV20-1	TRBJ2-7	CSVGTSGDYEQYF
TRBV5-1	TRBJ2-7	CASSFGTGGSYEQYF
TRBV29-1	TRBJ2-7	CSVEDRAGDSAPYEQYF
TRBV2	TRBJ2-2	CASSEGLILNTGELFF
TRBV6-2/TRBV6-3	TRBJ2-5	CASSYSVQQETQYF
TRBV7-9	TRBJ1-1	CASSPAGDQGYTEAFF
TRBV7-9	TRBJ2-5	CASRTWGRGPLQETQYF
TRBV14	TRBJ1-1	CASSPGHATLNDEAFF
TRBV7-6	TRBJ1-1	CASSSRQGARAEAFF
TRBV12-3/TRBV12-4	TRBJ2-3	CASSPGSSSTDTQYF
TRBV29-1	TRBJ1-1	CSACWQLTEAFF
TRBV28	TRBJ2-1	CASSLPSGYLNEQFF
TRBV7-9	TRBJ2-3	CASSLGGLEGQYF
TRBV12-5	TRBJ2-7	CASGSGLEYEQYF
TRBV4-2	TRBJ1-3	CASSQDSVRGSGNTIYF
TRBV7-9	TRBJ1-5	CASSPSTGVQPQHF
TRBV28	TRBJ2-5	CASSPWVDQETQYF
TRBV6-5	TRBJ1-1	CASSLGEGGTEAFF
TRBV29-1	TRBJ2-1	CSVLRNWFSEWGQDEQFF
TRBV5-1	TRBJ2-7	CASSTPSGSPYEQYF
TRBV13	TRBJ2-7	CASSLGGNEQHF
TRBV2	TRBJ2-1	CASTRAGGASSYNEQFF
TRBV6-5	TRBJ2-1	CASSYHGGDVIGNEQFF